The rows below give T cell receptor beta chains drawn from one sample of a study of blood T cells in healthy people across ages. Each CDR3 protein is one row after TCRdb ran MiXCR on the 5' RACE reads. Here the sample spans about 640,000 distinct CDR3 sequences, 40% to 45% being singletons. What was sequenced was blood. All receptors come from a man older than 75 in good health. Each CDR3 is given without its conserved first and last residue. Only part of the rows carry a size: once, few, many, or a class if the clone is expanded.

>NA|NA|TRBV11-2
ASSLEGQGVKNIQY
>NA|TRBJ2-1|TRBV20-1
SARDTSGRARNEQF
>NA|TRBJ2-5|TRBV18
ASSPNADSQETQY
>NA|TRBJ2-3|TRBV5-6
ASSLFSSTNTDTQY
>NA|TRBJ2-1|TRBV15
ATSSSGVYNEQF
>few|TRBJ2-1|TRBV7-9
ASSLKGLEAEQF
>NA|TRBJ2-2|TRBV7-2
ASSLSRLSNTGELF
>NA|TRBJ1-1|TRBV12-3/TRBV12-4
ASSFLQTEAF
>NA|TRBJ2-3|TRBV7-9
ASSSSGTPFTDTQY
>many|TRBJ2-7|TRBV7-2
ASSPNRYEQY
>NA|TRBJ2-5|TRBV7-9
ASSQDSNRETQY
>many|TRBJ2-7|TRBV2
ASSLNSEQY
>NA|TRBJ2-7|TRBV28
ATRTHRVHEQY
>NA|TRBJ2-7|TRBV7-2
ASSLRGRQAYEQY
>many|TRBJ1-2|TRBV12-3/TRBV12-4
ASSLGGNPNYGYT
>NA|TRBJ2-3|TRBV20-1
SATDTDTQY
>NA|TRBJ1-6|TRBV4-3
ASSQLTGGNSPLH
>NA|NA|TRBV3-1
ASRTSGTGAIRRGETQY
>few|TRBJ2-1|TRBV6-2/TRBV6-3
ASSYSDGITYNEQF
>few|TRBJ1-5|TRBV5-1
ASSLDGDSNQPQH
>NA|TRBJ2-5|TRBV29-1
SDSTGQETQY
>NA|TRBJ2-7|TRBV20-1
SAGGGREQY
>NA|TRBJ2-1|TRBV5-1
ASTPGSYNYYEQF
>NA|TRBJ2-3|TRBV9
ASSVGGSRRVSTDTQY
>few|TRBJ2-1|TRBV27
ASVTLYSGSIYEQF
>NA|TRBJ1-2|TRBV6-6
ASSKGQGERGYT
>NA|TRBJ2-3|TRBV20-1
SARTGTTDTQY
>few|TRBJ2-5|TRBV7-9
ASSLLGDPQETQY
>many|TRBJ2-5|TRBV7-2
ASSVRGSGLAGQETQY
>many|TRBJ2-7|TRBV15
ATSRGVRDRGSYEQY
>NA|TRBJ1-6|TRBV4-1
ASSQDDGAGRSPLH
>many|TRBJ2-7|TRBV4-3
ASSQEGRRVDEQY
>few|TRBJ2-1|TRBV9
ASSARQGADNEQF
>NA|TRBJ2-1|TRBV20-1
SARDPNGHSYNEQF
>NA|NA|TRBV3-1
ASSQGSAGGTWETQY
>few|TRBJ2-7|TRBV5-1
ASSSGLAGGSSYEQY
>NA|TRBJ1-2|TRBV20-1
SARPPIDRRGNYGYT
>NA|TRBJ2-1|TRBV4-2
ASSPGTGEPNEQF
>NA|TRBJ2-5|TRBV20-1
SARDQVVETQY
>few|TRBJ1-2|TRBV20-1
SARDGGGGGYT
>few|TRBJ2-3|TRBV5-1
ASSGSGGAGYTDTQY
>NA|TRBJ2-4|TRBV6-2/TRBV6-3
ASMRDRGNIQY
>NA|TRBJ2-7|TRBV10-1
AERGGVYGLAYEQY
>many|TRBJ2-3|TRBV25-1
ASDTGTDTQY
>NA|TRBJ2-1|TRBV9
ASSVDGGTNEQF
>NA|TRBJ1-5|TRBV20-1
SARGDMRDTQPQH
>NA|NA|TRBV6-5
ASSLEGGGDREQY
>few|TRBJ2-7|TRBV6-1
ASSAGTGIHEQY
>NA|TRBJ2-1|TRBV7-9
ASSLVPASTYNEQF
>NA|TRBJ2-5|TRBV7-9
ASSVLGGQETQY
>NA|TRBJ2-5|TRBV6-5
ASSGTGDQETQY
>many|TRBJ2-7|TRBV5-5
ASSLDVLSY
>few|TRBJ2-7|TRBV27
ASSLGPMRGTYEQY
>NA|TRBJ2-1|TRBV6-5
ASMVTTGAKVSEQF
>NA|TRBJ2-1|TRBV9
ASSVVTGEYEDEQF
>NA|TRBJ2-1|TRBV28
ASTPPGLAPNEQF